This T cell receptor (beta chain) comes out of a study of breast tumors, draining lymph nodes, adjacent tissues (TCRdb year 2016). As for the study more broadly: In breast cancer patients, the study compared the TCR beta repertoires of tumor, adjacent nontumor tissue and axillary lymph nodes. The study was designed to assess the relationships and possible T-cell exchange between tumor, surrounding tissue and draining lymph node repertoires in human breast cancer. Overall study results and their limits: The data were considered consistent with most tumor T cells being derived from the lymph node and subsequently expanding within tumor tissue. The conclusion that tumor T cells originate in lymph nodes was framed as consistent with a hypothesis rather than directly demonstrated. In luminal-like breast cancer, tumor and nontumor tissue repertoires resembled each other significantly more than in basal-like breast cancer. Tumor T-cell repertoires showed less diversity than lymph node repertoires and more diversity than nontumor tissue repertoires, and tumor T-cell repertoires showed preferential V and J gene usage.

Lymph node samples came from the axillary draining lymph nodes of breast cancer patients. Sequencing took place on an Illumina HiSeq 2000. Multiplex PCR amplification was used to generate the TCR beta chain libraries. The amplified TCR beta chain products were analyzed by high-throughput sequencing. In TCRdb, the public reads were trimmed at Q25 with fastp and aligned with MiXCR, with productive beta chains retained. Under each unique CDR3 protein, matching rows form one entry showing the most common genes and DNA. This sample has approximately 180,000 distinct CDR3 sequences in its table, and 33% of those were observed once. The top ten clones comprise around 3.5% of the sample. This clonotype was observed at least ten times. Its antigen remains unidentified. Nothing much larger sits one base from this clone, and base qualities are not available. Spanning cysteine to phenylalanine, the CDR3 consists of 13 amino acids. The DNA shown is the 39-base CDR3, in frame from base 1. The junction shows trimming of 7 bases on V and 3 bases on J, plus 12 bases between the germline ends. Reading the germline V gene (reference sequence) gives CDR1 SEHNR and CDR2 FQNEAQ.

The sequence derives from a female donor with breast cancer. Some clones in this sample may be carry-over from other donors' samples. Sequenced: axillary lymph node tissue. Rearrangement joined TRBV7-9 to TRBJ2-5; the D gene is not confidently resolved. The CDR3 protein is CASTHFGEETQYF. The bases are TGTGCCAGCACCCACTTTGGGGAAGAGACCCAGTACTTC. When the CDR3 is completed using the reference TRBV7-9 and TRBJ2-5 genes on either side, the full variable domain is DTGVSQNPRHKITKRGQNVTFRCDPISEHNRLYWYRQTLGQGPEFLTYFQNEAQLEKSRLLSDRFSAERPKGSFSTLEIQRTEQGDSAMYLCASTHFGEETQYFGPGTRLLVL.